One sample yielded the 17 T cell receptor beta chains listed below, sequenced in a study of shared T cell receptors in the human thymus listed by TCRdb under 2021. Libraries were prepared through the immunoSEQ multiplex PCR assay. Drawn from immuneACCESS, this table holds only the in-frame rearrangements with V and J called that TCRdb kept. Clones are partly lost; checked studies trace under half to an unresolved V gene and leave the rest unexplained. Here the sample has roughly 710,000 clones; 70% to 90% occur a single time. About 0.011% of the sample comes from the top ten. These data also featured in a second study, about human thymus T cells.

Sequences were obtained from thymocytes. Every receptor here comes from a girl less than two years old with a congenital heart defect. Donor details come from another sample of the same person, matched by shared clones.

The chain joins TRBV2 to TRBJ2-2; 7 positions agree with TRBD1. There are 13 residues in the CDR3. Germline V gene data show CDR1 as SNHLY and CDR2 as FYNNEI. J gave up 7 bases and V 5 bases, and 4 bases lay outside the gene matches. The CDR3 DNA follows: TGTGCCAGCAGTAAACAGGGGTACGGGGAGCTGTTTTTT. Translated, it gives CASSKQGYGELFF.

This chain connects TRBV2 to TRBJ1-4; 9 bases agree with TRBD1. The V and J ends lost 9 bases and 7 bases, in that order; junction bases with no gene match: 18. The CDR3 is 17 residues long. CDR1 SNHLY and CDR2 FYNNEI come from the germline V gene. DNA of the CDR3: TGTGCCAGTTGCCCTAGGGACAGGGCAGTAAAAGGTGAAAAACTGTTTTTT. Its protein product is CASCPRDRAVKGEKLFF.

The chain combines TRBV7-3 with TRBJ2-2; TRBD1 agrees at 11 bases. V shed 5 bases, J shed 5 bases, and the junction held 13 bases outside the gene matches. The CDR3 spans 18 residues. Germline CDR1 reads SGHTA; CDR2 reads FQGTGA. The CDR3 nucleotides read TGTGCCAGCAGCCCGAAGCGGGACAGGGGGGAAGAAACCGGGGAGCTGTTTTTT. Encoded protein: CASSPKRDRGEETGELFF.

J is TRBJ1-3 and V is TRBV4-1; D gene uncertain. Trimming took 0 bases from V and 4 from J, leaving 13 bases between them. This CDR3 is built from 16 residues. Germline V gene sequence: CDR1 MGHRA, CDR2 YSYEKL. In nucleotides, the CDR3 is TGCGCCAGCAGCCAAGAAATCCAAACGGGAGGAAACACCATATATTTT. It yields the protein CASSQEIQTGGNTIYF.

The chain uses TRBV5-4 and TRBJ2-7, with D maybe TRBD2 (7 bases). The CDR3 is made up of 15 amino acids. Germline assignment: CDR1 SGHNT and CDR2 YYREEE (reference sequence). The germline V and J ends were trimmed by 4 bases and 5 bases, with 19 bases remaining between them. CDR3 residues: CASSLRGAGWDEQYF. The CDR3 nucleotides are TGTGCCAGCAGCCTCCGGGGGGCAGGTTGGGACGAGCAGTACTTC.

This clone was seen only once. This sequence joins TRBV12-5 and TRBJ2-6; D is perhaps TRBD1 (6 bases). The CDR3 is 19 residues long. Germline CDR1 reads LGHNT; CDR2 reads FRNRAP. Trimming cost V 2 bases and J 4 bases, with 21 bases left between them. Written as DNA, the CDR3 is TGTGCTAGTGGTTTGACAAACCCAGGGACAAGAGGGGGGGCCAACGTCCTGACTTTC. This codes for CASGLTNPGTRGGANVLTF.

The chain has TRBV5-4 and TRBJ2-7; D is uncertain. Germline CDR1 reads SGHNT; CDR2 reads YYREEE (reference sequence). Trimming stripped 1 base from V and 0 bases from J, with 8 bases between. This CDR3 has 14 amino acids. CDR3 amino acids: CASSLPGFSYEQYF. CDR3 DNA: TGTGCCAGCAGCTTGCCAGGATTCTCCTACGAGCAGTACTTC.

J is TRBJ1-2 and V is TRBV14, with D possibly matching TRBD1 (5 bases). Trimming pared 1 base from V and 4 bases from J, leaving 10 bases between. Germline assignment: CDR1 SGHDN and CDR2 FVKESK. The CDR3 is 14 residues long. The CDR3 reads CASSQGGTGYGYTF. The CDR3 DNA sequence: TGTGCCAGCAGCCAAGGGGGCACCGGCTATGGCTACACCTTC.

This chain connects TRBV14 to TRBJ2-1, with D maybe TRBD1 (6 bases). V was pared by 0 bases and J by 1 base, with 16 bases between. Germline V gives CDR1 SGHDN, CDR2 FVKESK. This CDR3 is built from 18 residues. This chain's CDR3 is CASSQEGGPWGSYNEQFF. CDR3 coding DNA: TGTGCCAGCAGCCAAGAAGGGGGTCCGTGGGGGTCCTACAATGAGCAGTTCTTC.

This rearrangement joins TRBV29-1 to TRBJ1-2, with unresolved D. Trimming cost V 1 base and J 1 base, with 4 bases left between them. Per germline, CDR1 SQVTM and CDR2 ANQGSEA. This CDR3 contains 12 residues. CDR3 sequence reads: CSVEGLNYGYTF. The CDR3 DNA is TGCAGCGTTGAAGGTCTTAACTATGGCTACACCTTC.

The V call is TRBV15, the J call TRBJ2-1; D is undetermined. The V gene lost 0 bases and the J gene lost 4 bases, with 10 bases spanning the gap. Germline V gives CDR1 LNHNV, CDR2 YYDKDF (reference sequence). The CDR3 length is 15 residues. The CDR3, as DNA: TGTGCCACCAGCAGAGATCCCTTAAATTACAATGAGCAGTTCTTC. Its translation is CATSRDPLNYNEQFF.

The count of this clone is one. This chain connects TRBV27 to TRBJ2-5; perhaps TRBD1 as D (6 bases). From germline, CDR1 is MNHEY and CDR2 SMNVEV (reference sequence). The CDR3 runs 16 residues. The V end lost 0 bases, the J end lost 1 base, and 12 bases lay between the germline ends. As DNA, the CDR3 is TGTGCCAGCAGTTTATCACCCCCGGACAGCCAAGAGACCCAGTACTTC. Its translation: CASSLSPPDSQETQYF.

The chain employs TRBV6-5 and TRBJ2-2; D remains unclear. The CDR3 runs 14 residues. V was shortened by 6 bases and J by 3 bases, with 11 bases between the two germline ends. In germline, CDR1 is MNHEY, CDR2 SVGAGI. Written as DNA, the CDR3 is TGTGCCAGCAGGCACTCGCCGTACACCGGGGAGCTGTTTTTT. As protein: CASRHSPYTGELFF.

In nucleotides, the CDR3 is TGTGCCAGGACCGGGACTAACTACAATGAGCAGTTCTTC. It translates to CARTGTNYNEQFF. The chain is built from TRBV2 and TRBJ2-1; 7 nucleotides match TRBD2. The CDR3 consists of 13 residues. The V gene's germline CDR1 is SNHLY and CDR2 FYNNEI. The V and J ends lost 9 bases and 3 bases, in that order; junction bases with no gene match: 5.

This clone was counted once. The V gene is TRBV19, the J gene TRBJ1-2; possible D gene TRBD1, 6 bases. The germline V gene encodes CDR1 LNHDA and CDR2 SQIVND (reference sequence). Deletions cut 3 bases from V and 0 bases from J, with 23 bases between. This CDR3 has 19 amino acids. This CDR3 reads CASSIDGGADEKANYGYTF. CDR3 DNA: TGTGCCAGTAGTATTGATGGGGGGGCAGATGAGAAAGCTAACTATGGCTACACCTTC.

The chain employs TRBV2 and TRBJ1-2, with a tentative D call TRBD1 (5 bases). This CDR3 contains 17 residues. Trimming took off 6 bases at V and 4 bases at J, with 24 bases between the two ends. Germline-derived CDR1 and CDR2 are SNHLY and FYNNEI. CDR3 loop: CASSPLKVGRGLYGYTF. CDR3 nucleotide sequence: TGTGCCAGCAGCCCCTTAAAGGTCGGTCGGGGACTCTATGGCTACACCTTC.

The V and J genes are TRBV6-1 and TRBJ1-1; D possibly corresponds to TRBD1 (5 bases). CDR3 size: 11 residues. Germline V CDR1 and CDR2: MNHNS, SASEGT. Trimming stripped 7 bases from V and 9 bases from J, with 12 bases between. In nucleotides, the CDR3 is TGTGCCAGCACCCTACAGGCCCAAGCTTTCTTT. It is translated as CASTLQAQAFF.